This paragraph reports one T cell receptor beta chain. The antigen remains unidentified. These data belong to a study of a mutant IDH1 vaccine in newly diagnosed glioma. Study-wide context: Weeks 1, 3, 5, 7, 11, 15, 19 and 23 were when patients received their eight vaccinations. Vaccination began 4-6 weeks post radiotherapy alone, or with temozolomide cycles. The sex distribution of treated patients was around 62% male and roughly 38% female, with a mean age of around 40 years.

This sample's time point: week 11, during vaccination. One vaccine dose held 300 ug of mutant IDH1 20-mer peptide and came with topical imiquimod. Diagnosis in the donors showed new WHO grade 3 or 4 astrocytomas that were IDH1-mutant and ATRX-lost. Clones were sequenced by immunoSEQ multiplex PCR, and TCRdb holds only the in-frame ones, with some missing. The sample contains about 31,000 clones, 78% of which appear only once. This CDR3 is 14 amino acids long. Germline CDR1 is SGHRS and CDR2 is YFSETQ. V was clipped by 2 bases and J by 2 bases, with 7 bases between them. Specimen: PBMCs, collected from a glioma patient whose treatment included an IDH1 peptide vaccine. The chain links TRBV5-1 to TRBJ2-2; perhaps TRBD2 as D (5 bases). The TCR comes from a man aged 30 to 39 with glioma. The CDR3 DNA reads as TGCGCCAGCAGCTTTGAGGGTAACACCGGGGAGCTGTTTTTT. Its translation: CASSFEGNTGELFF.